The 30 T cell receptor beta chains given below trace back to one sample, sequenced in a study of T cells in Graves' hyperthyroidism and ophthalmopathy. Amplification of TCR beta CDR3 regions was performed using RNA transcripts as template. Researchers ran a first-round RT-PCR on the TCR CDR3 using the HTBI primer set. Using its own MiXCR run on the multiplex PCR reads, TCRdb lists one record per CDR3 protein. The sample lists 600,000 or so distinct CDR3 sequences, more than 13% occurring once. The source material was blood. The receptors shown here come from a woman younger than 35 with Graves' ophthalmopathy.

The sample holds a few counts of this clonotype. The rearrangement uses TRBV29-1 and TRBJ2-7, with D possibly TRBD2 on 6 matching bases. The ends were cut back, 6 bases at V and 2 bases at J, with 14 bases in the middle. The germline V gene encodes CDR1 SQVTM and CDR2 ANQGSEA. The CDR3 spans 13 residues. DNA for the CDR3: TGCAGCGTCCTCGGGGGTTCGACCTACGAGCAGTACTTC. Protein product: CSVLGGSTYEQYF.

This clonotype was observed a handful of times. This sequence joins TRBV10-3 and TRBJ2-6; D unresolved. The CDR3 consists of 15 residues. V was pared by 0 bases and J by 2 bases, with 5 bases between. The germline gives CDR1 ENHRY, CDR2 SYGVKD. The CDR3 DNA sequence: TGTGCCATCAGTGAGTCAAGAGCTGGGGCCAACGTCCTGACTTTC. It specifies CAISESRAGANVLTF.

In its sample, this clonotype was seen many times. This chain joins TRBV2 and TRBJ2-7; 9 positions match TRBD2. Germline CDR1 SNHLY, CDR2 FYNNEI. The CDR3 is 15 residues long. V shed 5 bases and J 2 bases; nucleotides not matched to a gene: 7. The CDR3 region has the DNA TGTGCCAGCAGTACTGGAGCGGGAGGCCCCTACGAGCAGTACTTC. This translates into CASSTGAGGPYEQYF.

In its sample, this clonotype was seen a few times. Since a much larger clone is just one base distant, this may be a read error. The rearrangement uses TRBV2 and TRBJ1-6; TRBD1 might be the D (6 bases). With 7 bases removed from V and 7 bases from J, the gap between germline ends came to 11 bases. Germline loops: CDR1 SNHLY, CDR2 FYNNEI. CDR3 length: 13 residues. CDR3 in DNA: TGTGCCAGCACGGGGGCAGGGAATTCACCCCTCCACTTT. Its protein is CASTGAGNSPLHF. The full variable domain, rest sourced from reference TRBV2 and TRBJ1-6, is EPEVTQTPSHQVTQMGQEVILRCVPISNHLYFYWYRQILGQKVEFLVSFYNNEISEKSEIFDDQFSVERPDGSNFTLKIRSTKLEDSAMYFCASTGAGNSPLHFGNGTRLTVT.

This clonotype was recorded at least ten times. In nucleotides, the CDR3 is TGTGCCAGCAGTAACAGGGGAATTTCCTATGGCTACACCTTC. It encodes CASSNRGISYGYTF. This chain links TRBV28 with TRBJ1-2; 7 positions agree with TRBD1. This CDR3 is built from 14 residues. V lost 5 bases, J lost 4 bases, and 7 bases stayed unmatched. Germline-derived CDR1 and CDR2 are MDHEN and SYDVKM.

The sample holds many counts of this clonotype. The rearrangement joins TRBV24-1 to TRBJ2-3; D perhaps matches TRBD2 (5 bases). The CDR3 is 13 amino acids. Germline V CDR1 and CDR2: KGHDR, SFDVKD. Deletions cut 4 bases from V and 1 base from J, with 5 bases between. The CDR3 region is CATSDGGTDTQYF. Written as DNA, the CDR3 is TGTGCCACCAGTGACGGGGGCACAGATACGCAGTATTTT.

The V call is TRBV20-1, the J call TRBJ2-7; D is undetermined. The CDR3 has 14 amino acids. The germline gives CDR1 DFQATT, CDR2 SNEGSKA (reference sequence). V lost 0 bases and J 0 bases, leaving 9 bases between the germline ends. In nucleotides, the CDR3 is TGCAGTGCTAGAGATCAGGCACCCTCCTACGAGCAGTACTTC. Translated: CSARDQAPSYEQYF.

This clonotype was detected many times. The chain joins TRBV5-1 to TRBJ1-4; maybe TRBD1 (6 bases). The CDR3 length is 16 residues. The V end lost 3 bases, the J end lost 8 bases, and 20 bases lay between the germline ends. The germline V gene has CDR1 SGHRS and CDR2 YFSETQ. The CDR3 DNA follows: TGCGCCAGCAGCTCCTCTCGAGAGGGGGTCAGGGAAAAACTGTTTTTT. Its translation: CASSSSREGVREKLFF.

This clonotype was recorded many times. The chain couples TRBV5-1 to TRBJ2-1, with TRBD1 matching over 11 bases. CDR1 and CDR2 (germline): SGHRS, YFSETQ. Trimming removed 0 bases from V and 8 bases from J; junction bases left unmatched: 1. The CDR3 runs to 14 residues. The CDR3 loop is CASSLGGQGDEQFF. The CDR3 bases are TGCGCCAGCAGCTTGGGGGGACAGGGGGATGAGCAGTTCTTC.

The genes are TRBV19 and TRBJ2-7; D is perhaps TRBD1 (8 bases). From germline, CDR1 is LNHDA and CDR2 SQIVND (reference sequence). There are 15 residues in the CDR3. Trimming stripped 7 bases from V and 2 bases from J, with 18 bases between. The DNA of the CDR3 is TGTGCCAGTATGCAACAGGGGGGGGGGACCTACGAGCAGTACTTC. This translates into CASMQQGGGTYEQYF.

The chain links TRBV4-2 to TRBJ1-6; possibly TRBD1 for D (6 bases). Trimming stripped 2 bases from V and 9 bases from J, with 14 bases between. The CDR3 sequence is 15 residues long. Germline assignment: CDR1 LGHNA and CDR2 YNFKEQ. Here the CDR3 DNA reads TGTGCCAGCAGCCAACAGGACAGCGTTTTTTCACCCCTCCACTTT. The encoded protein is CASSQQDSVFSPLHF.

This clonotype was seen many times. This sequence joins TRBV5-8 and TRBJ2-3, with TRBD1 identical over 7 bases. The CDR3 has 14 amino acids. J gave up 4 bases and V 2 bases, and 4 bases lay outside the gene matches. Germline-derived CDR1 and CDR2 are SGHTS and YDEGEE. CDR3 region: CASSFRQGADTQYF. The CDR3 bases are TGTGCCAGCAGCTTCCGACAGGGCGCAGATACGCAGTATTTT.

This chain joins TRBV12-3 or TRBV12-4 and TRBJ2-2; no clear D. V lost 6 bases and J lost 6, with 20 bases in between. CDR3 size: 16 residues. This CDR3 reads CASSPGSPSEPGELFF. The CDR3 DNA follows: TGTGCCAGCAGCCCCGGGTCGCCCTCCGAACCCGGGGAGCTGTTTTTT.

There are a few counts of this clonotype. The chain links TRBV6-1 to TRBJ2-7; D remains ambiguous. CDR3 length equals 11 residues. V lost 6 bases, J lost 7 bases, and 10 bases lay in between. Germline V gene lookup returns CDR1 MNHNS and CDR2 SASEGT. The CDR3 region has the DNA TGTGCCAGCAGCGTACTTGGAGAGCAGTACTTC. This translates into CASSVLGEQYF.

V is TRBV20-1 and J is TRBJ2-1; D may be TRBD2 (6 bases). The CDR3 totals 10 residues. V lost 7 bases to trimming and J lost 8 bases, with 9 bases between them. Germline CDR1 DFQATT, CDR2 SNEGSKA (reference sequence). In DNA form, the CDR3 reads TGCAGTGTTCGGAGGGATGAGCAGTTCTTC. Residues: CSVRRDEQFF.

This clonotype was observed many times. This sequence joins TRBV28 and TRBJ2-7; 10 bases fit TRBD1. After removal of 5 bases from V and 3 bases from J, the junction contained 10 bases not matched to a gene. Looked up from germline, CDR1 is MDHEN and CDR2 is SYDVKM. The CDR3 sequence is 16 residues long. Written as DNA, the CDR3 is TGTGCCAGCAGTGTGACAGGGGGCGCGGGGCTCTACGAGCAGTACTTC. Protein sequence: CASSVTGGAGLYEQYF.

The genes are TRBV18 and TRBJ2-5, with 14 bases identical to TRBD2. V lost 3 bases, J lost 5 bases, and 5 bases stayed unmatched. The CDR3 sequence is 16 residues long. Germline V CDR1 and CDR2: KGHSH, LQKENI. CDR3 amino acids: CASSPTSGRAGETQYF. As DNA, the CDR3 is TGTGCCAGCTCACCGACTAGCGGGAGGGCCGGGGAGACCCAGTACTTC.

This clonotype was seen repeatedly, ten times or more. The CDR3 nucleotides are TGTGCCAGCAGTCTTAACCAGGGACAGGGGGACAATGAGCAGTTCTTC. Translating gives CASSLNQGQGDNEQFF. V usage is TRBV12-3 or TRBV12-4 and J usage is TRBJ2-1; 11 bases align to TRBD1. Germline trimming cut 5 bases from V and 5 bases from J; bases unmatched to any gene: 8. The CDR3 is 16 amino acids.

This clonotype was picked up many times. The rearrangement joins TRBV9 to TRBJ2-2; 8 nucleotides agree with TRBD2. CDR1 is SGDLS, CDR2 YYNGEE, per germline. J was trimmed by 4 bases and V by 0 bases; bases with no gene match: 5. The CDR3 runs to 16 residues. In DNA form, the CDR3 reads TGTGCCAGCAGCGTAGGGGGACTAGTGGCCACCGGGGAGCTGTTTTTT. It is translated as CASSVGGLVATGELFF.

The J gene is TRBJ2-5, the V gene TRBV11-1, with TRBD2 as a possible D gene (5 bases). V was pared by 5 bases and J by 2 bases, with 12 bases between. Germline V gene lookup returns CDR1 SGHAT and CDR2 FQDESV (reference sequence). This CDR3 has 14 residues. The CDR3 sequence: CASSGPGNQETQYF. CDR3 in DNA: TGTGCCAGCAGCGGGCCGGGAAATCAAGAGACCCAGTACTTC.

This clonotype was counted many times. The genes are TRBV20-1 and TRBJ1-6, with D uncertain. Trimming stripped 0 bases from V and 7 bases from J, with 13 bases between. This CDR3 is 15 amino acids long. CDR1 is DFQATT and CDR2 is SNEGSKA in the germline V gene (reference sequence). For the CDR3, the DNA is TGCAGTGCTAGAGATTTGACACGGCTGAATTCACCCCTCCACTTT. Its protein is CSARDLTRLNSPLHF.

In this sample, this clonotype turned up many times. The J gene is TRBJ2-5, the V gene TRBV2; D is possibly TRBD1 (6 bases). This CDR3 is built from 15 residues. The germline CDR1 and CDR2 sequences are SNHLY and FYNNEI. V lost 6 bases to trimming and J lost 3 bases, with 17 bases between them. CDR3 region: CASSENRAVEETQYF. CDR3 sequence (DNA): TGTGCCAGCAGCGAAAACAGGGCCGTTGAAGAGACCCAGTACTTC.

This clonotype was counted at least ten times. J is TRBJ2-5 and V is TRBV4-1; 7 nucleotides agree with TRBD1. V lost 0 bases, J lost 1 base, and 8 bases stayed unmatched. The CDR3 has 17 residues. Germline CDR1 reads MGHRA; CDR2 reads YSYEKL. CDR3 DNA sequence: TGCGCCAGCAGCCAAGATCCTTCGACAGGGTCCCAAGAGACCCAGTACTTC. It is translated as CASSQDPSTGSQETQYF.

The rearrangement joins TRBV4-1 to TRBJ2-3; 13 nucleotides agree with TRBD2. This CDR3 has 16 residues. Germline V CDR1 and CDR2: MGHRA, YSYEKL. V lost 2 bases to trimming and J lost 9 bases; unmatched junction nucleotides: 8. CDR3 residues: CASSQNLGTSGTTQYF. CDR3 DNA: TGCGCCAGCAGCCAAAACCTAGGGACTAGCGGGACGACGCAGTATTTT.

V usage is TRBV10-3 and J usage is TRBJ2-7; TRBD2 agrees at 10 bases. The V gene's germline CDR1 is ENHRY and CDR2 SYGVKD. J lost 4 bases, V lost 6 bases, and 9 bases had no gene match. The CDR3 has 15 residues. The CDR3 region is CAIRDSSGRRYEQYF. In DNA form, the CDR3 reads TGTGCCATCAGAGATAGTAGCGGGAGGCGATACGAGCAGTACTTC.

This clonotype was detected many times. The chain carries TRBV20-1 and TRBJ2-1; possibly TRBD2 for D (5 bases). V dropped 7 bases and J dropped 0 bases, with 10 bases sitting between them. The CDR3 runs to 13 residues. CDR1 DFQATT and CDR2 SNEGSKA come from the germline V gene (reference sequence). The DNA of the CDR3 is TGCAGTGGGGTAGCGCACTCCTACAATGAGCAGTTCTTC. Translation: CSGVAHSYNEQFF.

Only a few counts were recorded for this clonotype. The chain is built from TRBV7-3 and TRBJ2-2; the match to TRBD1 covers 12 bases. Germline V gives CDR1 SGHTA, CDR2 FQGTGA. Unmatched junction bases numbered 3, after V lost 4 bases and J lost 6 bases. The CDR3 is made up of 15 amino acids. CDR3 coding DNA: TGTGCCAGCAGCTCCGGGACAGGGGGCTCCGGGGAGCTGTTTTTT. It translates to CASSSGTGGSGELFF.

This clonotype has at least ten counts. The V call is TRBV24-1, the J call TRBJ2-1, with unresolved D. The V gene lost 2 bases and the J gene lost 0 bases, with 13 bases spanning the gap. CDR1 KGHDR and CDR2 SFDVKD come from the germline V gene. The CDR3 runs 17 residues. The CDR3 loop is CATSDSPAVSSYNEQFF. Here the CDR3 DNA reads TGTGCCACCAGTGATTCCCCAGCTGTGAGCTCCTACAATGAGCAGTTCTTC.

This clonotype was picked up many times. The V and J genes are TRBV7-8 and TRBJ2-7; D is undetermined. CDR1 is SGHVS and CDR2 is FQNEAQ in the germline V gene. Trimming pared 3 bases from V and 2 bases from J, leaving 11 bases between. This CDR3 is 14 amino acids long. CDR3 loop: CASSFPEYTYEQYF. CDR3 nucleotides: TGTGCCAGCAGCTTTCCTGAGTATACCTACGAGCAGTACTTC.

This clonotype was observed at least ten times. CDR3: CASKLQGSSYNEQFF. Written as DNA, the CDR3 is TGTGCCAGCAAATTACAGGGGAGCTCCTACAATGAGCAGTTCTTC. The V gene is TRBV6-1, the J gene TRBJ2-1, with 7 bases fitting TRBD1. The junction had 6 bases not matched to a gene; V was cut back by 7 bases and J by 0 bases. The germline V gene encodes CDR1 MNHNS and CDR2 SASEGT. This CDR3 region has 15 residues.